This TCR beta chain is from a study of identical twins. A template switching step contributed a universal primer site, while unique molecular identifiers were present in the cDNA. TCRdb called the 5' RACE reads again in MiXCR, with one record for every CDR3 protein. The sample has 1,800,000 or so distinct CDR3 sequences, less than 35% seen once. Germline V gene data show CDR1 as SGHNT and CDR2 as YYREEE (reference sequence). Trimming shortened V by 3 bases and J by 1 base, and 13 bases separated the two germline ends. The CDR3 consists of 15 residues. Findings and limits, study-wide: Weaker excess twin sharing was seen among beta out-of-frame sequences. Zero-insertion analyses could be partly confounded by invariant MAIT and iNKT cells. It was cross-sectional statistical analysis, not following the same donors, that the conclusions relied on.

With regard to this clonotype: The antigen is undetermined.

The source material was cord blood. The TCR comes from a newborn girl in good health. The V call is TRBV5-4, the J call TRBJ2-5; tentative D call: TRBD2 (7 bases). In DNA, the CDR3 is TGTGCCAGCAGCTCGCGAGGGGGGGTCCAAGAGACCCAGTACTTC. It specifies CASSSRGGVQETQYF.